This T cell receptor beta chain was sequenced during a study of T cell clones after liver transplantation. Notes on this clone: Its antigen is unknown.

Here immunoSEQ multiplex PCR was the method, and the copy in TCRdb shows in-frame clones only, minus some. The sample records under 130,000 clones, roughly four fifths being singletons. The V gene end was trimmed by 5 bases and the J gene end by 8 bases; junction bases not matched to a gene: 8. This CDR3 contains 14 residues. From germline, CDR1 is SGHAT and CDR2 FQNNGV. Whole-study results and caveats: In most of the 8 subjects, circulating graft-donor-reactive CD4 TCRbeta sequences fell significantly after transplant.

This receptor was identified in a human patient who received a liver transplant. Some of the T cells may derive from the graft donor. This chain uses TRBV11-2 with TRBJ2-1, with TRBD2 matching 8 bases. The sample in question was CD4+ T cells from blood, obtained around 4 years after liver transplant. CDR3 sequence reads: CASSLRTSRDEQFF. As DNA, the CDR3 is TGTGCCAGCAGCCTACGGACTAGCCGGGATGAGCAGTTCTTC.